The clone carrying this T cell receptor beta chain came up many times. The antigen is not known. This record belongs to a study of blood T cells in healthy people across ages. For the second PCR, which ran for about 7 to 11 cycles, a sample-barcoded 5' primer and a J-beta primer mix were used. Every sample returned 3 million or more CDR3-containing paired-end reads. TCRdb itself ran the 5' RACE reads through MiXCR, one entry per CDR3 protein. Of about 1.6 million distinct CDR3 sequences in the sample, about 31% were seen once. Study results and limitations: Samples with more naive T cells showed higher observed beta diversity.

V gave up 6 bases and J gave up 4 bases; unmatched junction bases: 4. Germline CDR1 is DFQATT and CDR2 is SNEGSKA (reference sequence). This CDR3 has 13 amino acids. The source material was blood. The TCR originated in a woman under 40 in good health. The J gene is TRBJ1-5, the V gene TRBV20-1; 9 positions match TRBD1. CDR3 in DNA: TGCAGTGCCTCTGGGACAGGGAATCAGCCCCAGCATTTT. This encodes CSASGTGNQPQHF.